Listed below are T cell receptor beta chains from one sample, sequenced in a study of blood T cell repertoires in COVID-19. Assay: immunoSEQ multiplex PCR; the TCRdb copy retains only in-frame clones and omits some. Of approximately 220,000 clones in the sample, 75% to 90% were seen once. Sequencing input: PBMCs or T cells enriched from blood (not recorded which). These receptors came from a middle-aged man who had recovered from COVID-19. Each CDR3 is given with its conserved first and last residue. D genes are given only for firm matches. Where a row states a size, it is once, few, many or the class of an expanded clone; other rows omit it.

>13|-|TRBV3-1/TRBV3-2|TRBJ2-1|-
TGTGCCAGCAGCCAAGACAGGTACAATGAGCAGTTCTTC
CASSQDRYNEQFF
>14|-|TRBV20-1|TRBJ1-1|-
TGCAGTGCTAGTCTTCCAGGGGTCAACACTGAAGCTTTCTTT
CSASLPGVNTEAFF
>14|TRBD1|TRBV14|TRBJ1-1|-
TGTGCCAGCAGCTTCCGGGACAGGGGAACTGAAGCTTTCTTT
CASSFRDRGTEAFF
>15|TRBD1|TRBV19|TRBJ2-1|-
TGTGCCAGTAGGGCGGACAGGGGCTCCTACAATGAGCAGTTCTTC
CASRADRGSYNEQFF
>18|-|TRBV2|TRBJ1-2|-
TGTGCCAGCAGTGATTCGGGGGGCCAGTCTTTCGCTGACTATGGCTACACCTTC
CASSDSGGQSFADYGYTF
>12|-|TRBV6-5|TRBJ1-5|-
TGTGCCAGCAGGCAGGGGTCGCAGCCCCAGCATTTT
CASRQGSQPQHF
>14|TRBD1|TRBV5-1|TRBJ1-2|-
TGCGCCAGCAGCTCCCGGGACAGCCTGTATGGCTACACCTTC
CASSSRDSLYGYTF
>16|TRBD2|TRBV7-6|TRBJ2-7|once
TGTGCCAGCAGCAGGGGGACTAGCGGGAGTTCGTACGAGCAGTACTTC
CASSRGTSGSSYEQYF
>15|TRBD2|TRBV9|TRBJ2-1|-
TGTGCCAGCAGCGCCGGACTAGCGGAATACAATGAGCAGTTCTTC
CASSAGLAEYNEQFF
>15|TRBD1|TRBV6-1|TRBJ1-2|few
TGTGCCAGCAGTGACAGCTCGGGACAGTTCTATGGCTACACCTTC
CASSDSSGQFYGYTF
>14|-|TRBV11-3|TRBJ2-1|-
TGTGCCAGCACCCGATCCGGGACCTACAATGAGCAGTTCTTC
CASTRSGTYNEQFF
>15|TRBD1|TRBV10-3|TRBJ1-3|-
TGTGCCATCAGTACTGGACAGGGTGGTGGAAACACCATATATTTT
CAISTGQGGGNTIYF
>13|-|TRBV12-3/TRBV12-4|TRBJ1-5|-
TGTGCCAGCAGTAGAGATAGCAATCAGCCCCAGCATTTT
CASSRDSNQPQHF
>19|TRBD2|TRBV10-1|TRBJ2-7|-
TGCGCCGGCACGCCTAGTCCGGGACTAGCGGGAGGAGGAGACTACGAGCAGTACTTC
CAGTPSPGLAGGGDYEQYF
>17|TRBD1|TRBV14|TRBJ1-3|-
TGTGCCAGCAGCCAAGAATGGCGGACAGGGGGCAGAAACACCATATATTTT
CASSQEWRTGGRNTIYF
>15|-|TRBV6-5|TRBJ1-6|-
TGTGCCAGCAGTTACTCGGCAGGGGATAATTCACCCCTCCACTTT
CASSYSAGDNSPLHF
>15|-|TRBV24-1|TRBJ2-1|-
TGTGCCACCAGTGATTTGAGGAGCTCCTACAATGAGCAGTTCTTC
CATSDLRSSYNEQFF
>13|-|TRBV15|TRBJ2-1|-
TGTGCCACCAGCAGAGATCTGGGCAGTGAGCAGTTCTTC
CATSRDLGSEQFF
>15|-|TRBV2|TRBJ1-6|-
TGTGCCAGCATTCGATCTGGACAGAGAAATTCACCCCTCCACTTT
CASIRSGQRNSPLHF
>16|TRBD2|TRBV4-2|TRBJ2-5|-
TGTGCCAGCAGCCAAGAGAATAGCGGGAGTCGAGAGACCCAGTACTTC
CASSQENSGSRETQYF
>13|-|TRBV25-1|TRBJ1-6|-
TGTGCCAGCAGGATGACAGAGAATTCACCCCTCCACTTT
CASRMTENSPLHF
>14|-|TRBV7-8|TRBJ2-7|-
TGTGCCAGCAGTGTTTTTGCAGGGGCTTGGGAGCAGTACTTC
CASSVFAGAWEQYF
>15|-|TRBV28|TRBJ2-1|-
TGTGCCAGCAGTGAGGAGGTCCGGGCCGACGATGAGCAGTTCTTC
CASSEEVRADDEQFF
>16|-|TRBV2|TRBJ2-4|-
TGTGCCAGCATACCCGGACAAGGACGAGCCAAAAACATTCAGTACTTC
CASIPGQGRAKNIQYF
>14|TRBD2|TRBV10-1|TRBJ2-7|-
TGCGCCAGCACTTTAGAAGGGACTAACTACGAGCAGTACTTC
CASTLEGTNYEQYF
>14|TRBD1|TRBV29-1|TRBJ2-7|-
TGCAGCGTTGAAGATCTTTGGGGGGACAGGGGGCGATACTTC
CSVEDLWGDRGRYF
>13|-|TRBV9|TRBJ2-1|-
TGTGCCAGCAGCCCGGTCCCGTACAATGAGCAGTTCTTC
CASSPVPYNEQFF
>14|TRBD1|TRBV5-3|TRBJ2-5|-
TGTGCCAGAAGCCACTACAGGGGGAGGGAGACCCAGTACTTC
CARSHYRGRETQYF
>15|TRBD2|TRBV6-5|TRBJ2-3|-
TGTGCCAGCAGGAAAGCGGGAGGGACGACAGATACGCAGTATTTT
CASRKAGGTTDTQYF
>15|-|TRBV6-4|TRBJ2-3|many
TGTGCCAGCAGTGACTCGCCAGGGGGCACAGATACGCAGTATTTT
CASSDSPGGTDTQYF
>13|-|TRBV5-1|TRBJ1-2|-
TGCGCCAGCAGCTTACAGGATGGCTATGGCTACACCTTC
CASSLQDGYGYTF
>14|TRBD1|TRBV5-1|TRBJ2-7|-
TGCGCCAGCAAGGATAGACAGGGGGTCTACGAGCAGTACTTC
CASKDRQGVYEQYF
>11|-|TRBV29-1|TRBJ2-5|-
TGCAGCGTTGGTCCAGAAGAGACCCAGTACTTC
CSVGPEETQYF
>14|TRBD2|TRBV18|TRBJ2-1|-
TGTGCCAGCACCCGACTAGCGGGTCACAATGAGCAGTTCTTC
CASTRLAGHNEQFF
>11|-|TRBV2|TRBJ2-7|-
TGTGCCAGCAGTCTATACTACGAGCAGTACTTC
CASSLYYEQYF
>15|TRBD1|TRBV2|TRBJ2-3|-
TGTGCCAGCAGTCCTCGGACAGGGGGTTCAGATACGCAGTATTTT
CASSPRTGGSDTQYF
>13|-|TRBV19|TRBJ1-3|few
TGTGCCAGTAGCCAAGCCTCTGGAAACACCATATATTTT
CASSQASGNTIYF
>13|-|TRBV28|TRBJ2-7|-
TGTGCCAGCAGCAACTCATATTCCTACGAGCAGTACTTC
CASSNSYSYEQYF
>16|-|TRBV13|TRBJ2-7|-
TGTGCCAGCAGCTTGAACGCGGGACAGTTAACCTACGAGCAGTACTTC
CASSLNAGQLTYEQYF
>15|-|TRBV9|TRBJ2-7|-
TGTACCAGCAGCGTGGATCCAGGGCCAACGGGCGAGCAGTACTTC
CTSSVDPGPTGEQYF
>15|TRBD1|TRBV7-2|TRBJ1-1|-
TGTGCCAGCAGCACCGGGTACAGGGGTGATACTGAAGCTTTCTTT
CASSTGYRGDTEAFF
>16|-|TRBV14|TRBJ2-1|-
TGTGCCAGCAGCCGGAAATCCGAAAGGGTGCAGGGAGAGCAGTTCTTC
CASSRKSERVQGEQFF
>13|-|TRBV19|TRBJ2-1|-
TGTGCCAGTAGTACCAATCCCAGCAATGAGCAGTTCTTC
CASSTNPSNEQFF
>15|-|TRBV6-2/TRBV6-3|TRBJ2-1|-
TGTGCCAGCAGTTACGGGGTAGCGGCCTACAATGAGCAGTTCTTC
CASSYGVAAYNEQFF
>17|-|TRBV4-3|TRBJ1-1|-
TGCGCCAGCAGCCAAGAGCGCGTTTTCGTCGTGGACACTGAAGCTTTCTTT
CASSQERVFVVDTEAFF
>15|TRBD1|TRBV28|TRBJ1-5|few
TGTGCCAGCAGGAATCCGGGACAGGGGAATCAGCCCCAGCATTTT
CASRNPGQGNQPQHF
>14|TRBD1|TRBV19|TRBJ2-7|-
TGTGCCAGTAGCGAAGGGACAGTGACCTACGAGCAGTACTTC
CASSEGTVTYEQYF
>15|TRBD1|TRBV7-8|TRBJ1-2|-
TGTGCCAGCAGCCAAGGGACAGGGTCTTTCTCTGGCTACACCTTC
CASSQGTGSFSGYTF
>11|-|TRBV11-2|TRBJ1-3|-
TGTGCCAGCAGCTTTATAAACACCATATATTTT
CASSFINTIYF
>15|TRBD1|TRBV23-1|TRBJ2-7|-
TGCGCCAGCAGAGAGAGGGGACAGGGGTCCTACGAGCAGTACTTC
CASRERGQGSYEQYF
>15|-|TRBV10-3|TRBJ1-5|-
TGTGCCATCAGCCAGTCAGAATATAGCAATCAGCCCCAGCATTTT
CAISQSEYSNQPQHF
>17|TRBD2|TRBV7-3|TRBJ2-2|-
TGTGCCAGCAGCTTCTCCACACTAGCGGGGGGCACCGGGGAGCTGTTTTTT
CASSFSTLAGGTGELFF
>15|TRBD1|TRBV5-1|TRBJ1-2|-
TGCGCCAGCAGCTTGGCCGCGGGACAGGCGTTTGGCTACACCTTC
CASSLAAGQAFGYTF
>17|TRBD1|TRBV28|TRBJ1-1|-
TGTGCCAGCAGTTTTGATCTTGCGGAGGGGGCGCAGGTTGAAGCTTTCTTT
CASSFDLAEGAQVEAFF